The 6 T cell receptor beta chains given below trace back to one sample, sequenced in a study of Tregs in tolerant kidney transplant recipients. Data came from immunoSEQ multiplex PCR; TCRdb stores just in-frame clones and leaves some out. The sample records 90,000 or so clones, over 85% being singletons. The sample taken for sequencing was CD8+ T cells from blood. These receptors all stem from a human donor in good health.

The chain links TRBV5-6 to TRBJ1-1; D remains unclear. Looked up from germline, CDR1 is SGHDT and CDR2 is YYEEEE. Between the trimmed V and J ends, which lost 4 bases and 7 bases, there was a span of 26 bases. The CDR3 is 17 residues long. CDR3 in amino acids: CASSASPTRLKFGEAFF. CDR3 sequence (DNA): TGTGCCAGCAGCGCCTCCCCCACGCGGTTGAAGTTTGGTGAAGCTTTCTTT.

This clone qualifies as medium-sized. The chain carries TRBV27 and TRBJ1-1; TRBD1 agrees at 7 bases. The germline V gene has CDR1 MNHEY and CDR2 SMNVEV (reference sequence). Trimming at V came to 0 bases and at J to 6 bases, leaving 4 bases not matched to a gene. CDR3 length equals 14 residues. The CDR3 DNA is TGTGCCAGCAGTTTATCGCCGACAGGGCCTGAAGCTTTCTTT. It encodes CASSLSPTGPEAFF.

CDR3 amino acids: CASSPLPAVNTEAFF. The CDR3 bases are TGTGCCAGCAGCCCACTACCTGCGGTGAACACTGAAGCTTTCTTT. This chain connects TRBV11-1 to TRBJ1-1, with D uncertain. The CDR3 is made up of 15 amino acids. The germline V and J ends were trimmed by 5 bases and 0 bases, with 13 bases remaining between them. Germline lookup yields CDR1 SGHAT and CDR2 FQDESV (reference sequence). Full variable domain (remainder filled in from reference TRBV11-1 and TRBJ1-1): EAEVAQSPRYKITEKSQAVAFWCDPISGHATLYWYRQILGQGPELLVQFQDESVVDDSQLPKDRFSAERLKGVDSTLKIQPAELGDSAMYLCASSPLPAVNTEAFFGQGTRLTVV.

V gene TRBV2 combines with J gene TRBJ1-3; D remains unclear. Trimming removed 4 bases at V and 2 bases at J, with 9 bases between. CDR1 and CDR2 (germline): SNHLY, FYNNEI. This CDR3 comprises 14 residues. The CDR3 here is CASSVYSPGNTIYF. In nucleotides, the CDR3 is TGTGCCAGCAGTGTTTATAGCCCTGGAAACACCATATATTTT.

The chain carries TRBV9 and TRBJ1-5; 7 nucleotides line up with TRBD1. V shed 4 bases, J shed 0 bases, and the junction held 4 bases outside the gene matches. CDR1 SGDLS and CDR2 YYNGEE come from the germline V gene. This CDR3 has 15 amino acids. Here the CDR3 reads CASSTTGDSNQPQHF. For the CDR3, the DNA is TGTGCCAGCAGCACCACAGGGGATAGCAATCAGCCCCAGCATTTT.

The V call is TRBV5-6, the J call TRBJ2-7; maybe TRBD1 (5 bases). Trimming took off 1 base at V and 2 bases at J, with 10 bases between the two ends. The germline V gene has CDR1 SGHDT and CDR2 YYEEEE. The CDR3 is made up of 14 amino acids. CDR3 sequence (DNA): TGTGCCAGCAGCTTGTGGACAAGGCCCTACGAGCAGTACTTC. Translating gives CASSLWTRPYEQYF.